Listed here are 12 T cell receptor beta chains from one sample, sequenced in a study of blood T cell repertoires in COVID-19 (dated by TCRdb to 2018 to 2021). Library preparation employed the immunoSEQ multiplex PCR assay. Entries here come from immuneACCESS through TCRdb and include only in-frame sequences with V and J called. Some clones fail to appear in such tables; in the studies checked, an unresolved V gene covers under half of the shortfall, and the cause of the remainder is unknown. The sample table records some 250,000 clones; about 89% of these occur just once. The leading ten clones occupy more than 1% of the sample. The sequenced sample was PBMCs or T cells enriched from blood (not recorded which). The receptors were gathered from a human donor in a cohort exposed to, infected with or recovered from COVID-19 (not recorded which). The donor label of this sample is uncertain.

This chain uses TRBV27 with TRBJ2-7; possibly TRBD1 for D (5 bases). The CDR3 totals 16 residues. Trimming left V 3 bases short and J 2 bases short, with 17 bases between. Germline V gene sequence: CDR1 MNHEY, CDR2 SMNVEV (reference sequence). The CDR3 sequence is CASSLVTRDFPYEQYF. CDR3 coding DNA: TGTGCCAGCAGTTTGGTAACCAGGGATTTCCCCTACGAGCAGTACTTC.

This rearrangement joins TRBV19 to TRBJ1-6, with D perhaps matching TRBD1 (5 bases). The CDR3 has 14 amino acids. Germline CDR1 reads LNHDA; CDR2 reads SQIVND (reference sequence). Trimming stripped 5 bases from V and 8 bases from J, with 13 bases between. DNA for the CDR3: TGTGCCAGTAGTGGGCAGGGCAGCTATTCACCCCTCCACTTT. Translated: CASSGQGSYSPLHF.

This rearrangement joins TRBV7-9 to TRBJ2-6, with D possibly TRBD1 on 5 matching bases. There are 19 residues in the CDR3. The germline CDR1 and CDR2 sequences are SEHNR and FQNEAQ (reference sequence). Trimming cost V 0 bases and J 0 bases, with 15 bases left between them. The CDR3 loop reads CASSLARAGFLSGANVLTF. In DNA form, the CDR3 reads TGTGCCAGCAGCTTAGCGCGAGCAGGGTTCCTCTCTGGGGCCAACGTCCTGACTTTC. The full variable domain, completed using reference TRBV7-9 and TRBJ2-6, is DTGVSQNPRHKITKRGQNVTFRCDPISEHNRLYWYRQTLGQGPEFLTYFQNEAQLEKSRLLSDRFSAERPKGSFSTLEIQRTEQGDSAMYLCASSLARAGFLSGANVLTFGAGSRLTVL.

The chain links TRBV12-5 to TRBJ2-7; the match to TRBD1 covers 9 bases. The germline V gene encodes CDR1 LGHNT and CDR2 FRNRAP. V lost 6 bases to trimming and J lost 3 bases; unmatched junction nucleotides: 3. The CDR3 is 13 amino acids. The CDR3 here is CASGRDRVYEQYF. The DNA of the CDR3 is TGTGCTAGTGGGAGGGACAGGGTCTACGAGCAGTACTTC.

The genes are TRBV3-1 (or the pseudogene TRBV3-2) and TRBJ1-5; TRBD1 agrees at 10 bases. Trimming removed 4 bases from V and 7 bases from J; junction bases left unmatched: 4. Germline V gives CDR1 LGHDT, CDR2 YNNKEL (reference sequence). This CDR3 is 14 amino acids long. CDR3 protein: CASSPGTGEQPQHF. Here the CDR3 DNA reads TGTGCCAGCAGCCCCGGGACAGGGGAACAGCCCCAGCATTTT.

This clone was recorded only once. The chain employs TRBV2 and TRBJ1-2, with TRBD1 identical over 7 bases. The V segment lost 6 bases and the J segment 7 bases; nucleotides outside the gene matches: 14. Germline V gene sequence: CDR1 SNHLY, CDR2 FYNNEI. The CDR3 totals 15 residues. Written as DNA, the CDR3 is TGTGCCAGCAGGCAGACAGGGAGAAAGAGGGGTGGCTACACCTTC. Amino acid sequence: CASRQTGRKRGGYTF.

The chain joins TRBV10-3 to TRBJ2-2; D is uncertain. Germline CDR1 ENHRY, CDR2 SYGVKD. The CDR3 length is 17 residues. The V end was cut by 0 bases, the J end by 6 bases, with 17 bases between. CDR3 DNA: TGTGCCATCAGTGAGTCTAGCCCCACCCTCGGCCCCGGGGAGCTGTTTTTT. Its protein product is CAISESSPTLGPGELFF.

The J gene is TRBJ1-1, the V gene TRBV7-9; D might be TRBD1 (6 bases). There are 15 residues in the CDR3. Per germline, CDR1 SEHNR and CDR2 FQNEAQ (reference sequence). Trimming stripped 5 bases from V and 3 bases from J, with 16 bases between. CDR3 protein: CASSPRQERYTEAFF. CDR3 DNA sequence: TGTGCCAGCAGCCCGCGACAGGAACGATACACTGAAGCTTTCTTT.

The genes are TRBV5-6 and TRBJ1-2, with TRBD1 matching 8 bases. In germline, CDR1 is SGHDT, CDR2 YYEEEE. There are 14 residues in the CDR3. The J segment lost 3 bases and the V segment lost 3 bases, leaving 4 bases of the junction unmatched. The CDR3 reads CASSSQQGDYGYTF. The DNA for the CDR3 is TGTGCCAGCAGCTCCCAACAGGGGGACTATGGCTACACCTTC.

The J gene is TRBJ2-3, the V gene TRBV27; 7 bases agree with TRBD2. Germline loops: CDR1 MNHEY, CDR2 SMNVEV (reference sequence). V dropped 3 bases and J dropped 6; count of bases not matched to a gene: 12. The CDR3 has 16 residues. In DNA form, the CDR3 reads TGTGCCAGCAGTTTTACATCTGCGGGGGAGCGTGATACGCAGTATTTT. As protein: CASSFTSAGERDTQYF.

The J gene is TRBJ1-6, the V gene TRBV29-1; TRBD1 matches 10 bases. Per the germline V gene, CDR1 is SQVTM and CDR2 is ANQGSEA. After removal of 5 bases from V and 7 bases from J, the junction contained 2 bases not matched to a gene. CDR3 length: 13 amino acids. CDR3 sequence reads: CSVRQGANSPLHF. DNA for the CDR3: TGCAGCGTTAGACAGGGGGCAAATTCACCCCTCCACTTT.

The chain has TRBV6-2 or TRBV6-3 and TRBJ2-7; tentatively, D is TRBD2 (5 bases). Germline CDR1 MNHEY, CDR2 SVGEGT. This CDR3 is 12 amino acids long. V gave up 6 bases and J gave up 7 bases, with 13 bases separating them. The DNA for the CDR3 is TGTGCCAGCAGCCCCGGGCCGGGGGAGCAGTACTTC. Its protein is CASSPGPGEQYF.